These T cell receptor beta chains were read from a single sample in a study of T cells in Graves' hyperthyroidism and ophthalmopathy. TCRdb processed the multiplex PCR reads anew with MiXCR; each CDR3 protein has one entry. The data hold 250,000 or so distinct CDR3 sequences, with roughly 15% observed a single time. Sequencing used blood. All receptors derive from a woman between 50 and 59 years old with Graves' hyperthyroidism that later progressed to Graves' ophthalmopathy. CDR3s include the opening cysteine and the closing phenylalanine or tryptophan. D genes are given only for firm matches. The size field reads once, few, many or a size class.

j_call | d_call | v_call | clone_size | cdr3_nt | cdr3_aa
TRBJ1-1 | TRBD1 | TRBV6-5 | few | TGTGCCAGCAGTTACCGGACAGGCTTTGGGAACACTGAAGCTTTCTTT | CASSYRTGFGNTEAFF
TRBJ1-4 | - | TRBV20-1 | few | TGCAGTGCCCACTCTGGACTTAATGAAAAACTGTTTTTT | CSAHSGLNEKLFF
TRBJ2-7 | - | TRBV10-3 | many | TGTGCCATCAAGGGCGGGGGGACAGGTTTGTTCGAGCAGTACTTC | CAIKGGGTGLFEQYF
TRBJ2-3 | TRBD2 | TRBV20-1 | few | TGCAGTGCTAGCCGGGGGGACACAGATACGCAGTATTTT | CSASRGDTDTQYF
TRBJ2-1 | TRBD2 | TRBV13 | many | TGTGCCAGCAGCTCTCGGACTAGCGGTTCTCACAATGAGCAGTTCTTC | CASSSRTSGSHNEQFF
TRBJ2-2 | TRBD1 | TRBV10-3 | many | TGTGCCACCACGACAGGGGATGGCGGGGAGCTGTTTTTT | CATTTGDGGELFF
TRBJ2-3 | - | TRBV20-1 | many | TGCAGTGCTAGAGATCCCCGCACAGATACGCAGTATTTT | CSARDPRTDTQYF
TRBJ2-7 | TRBD2 | TRBV5-1 | many | TGCGCCACCAGAGATTTAGCGGGAGGCTACGAGCAGTACTTC | CATRDLAGGYEQYF
TRBJ2-1 | TRBD1 | TRBV5-4 | many | TGTGCCAGCAGCTTGGGGGACAGGGGTGACGATGAGCAGTTCTTC | CASSLGDRGDDEQFF
TRBJ2-2 | TRBD2 | TRBV28 | many | TGTGCCAGCAGTTTATGGGGGACTATTCCCGGGGAGCTGTTTTTT | CASSLWGTIPGELFF
TRBJ1-4 | TRBD1 | TRBV13 | many | TGTGCCAGCAGCCCGGACAGGGGGCGAGGAAAACTGTTTTTT | CASSPDRGRGKLFF
TRBJ1-4 | - | TRBV9 | few | TGTGCCAGCAGCGTAGGAGAAATCGGTAATGAAAAACTGTTTTTT | CASSVGEIGNEKLFF
TRBJ2-3 | - | TRBV30 | many | TGTGCCTGGAGTGTCGCAGGGGCAGATACGCAGTATTTT | CAWSVAGADTQYF
TRBJ2-3 | - | TRBV5-1 | many | TGCGCCAGCAGCCAGGACTCAAGCACAGATACGCAGTATTTT | CASSQDSSTDTQYF
TRBJ2-1 | TRBD2 | TRBV7-9 | many | TGTGCCAGCAGGGCCACTGGATCAGCGGGAGGGCTCTCCTACAATGAGCAGTTCTTC | CASRATGSAGGLSYNEQFF
TRBJ2-3 | TRBD1 | TRBV6-2/TRBV6-3 | many | TGTGCCAGCAGTTACGGAGACAGGGACACAGATACGCAGTATTTT | CASSYGDRDTDTQYF